This T cell receptor (beta chain) came from a study of cytomegalovirus exposure and HLA in healthy donors. Study outcomes and limitations: In a later analysis, at a false discovery rate of 0.05, about 17,000 TCR beta sequences matched HLA alleles. Among TCR beta chains, those listed as cytomegalovirus-associated numbered around 180. In a later analysis, most CMV-associated TCR beta chains appeared HLA-restricted.

The PCR employed 60 Vbeta primers together with 13 Jbeta primers. Original methodology: Around 11 million of 65 million to 95 million unique TCR beta chains were shared, per a later count. Measured with immunoSEQ multiplex PCR; TCRdb has only the in-frame clones, and not every one. V and J calls and clone size are as listed in that table; D and trimming were resolved from the DNA. The sample includes about 160,000 clones, 82% of them seen just once. Details on this clone: Its specificity is not known.

The CDR3 spans 17 residues. Germline V gene lookup returns CDR1 SGDLS and CDR2 YYNGEE. Trimming at V came to 0 bases and at J to 6 bases, leaving 10 bases not matched to a gene. The source is a girl aged 5-17 years in good health and CMV-seropositive. The chain recombines TRBV9 with TRBJ1-3; 9 bases agree with TRBD1. Sequencing used PBMCs. CDR3 DNA: TGTGCCAGCAGCGTAGGAGCCGGGACAGGGTACGAAAACACCATATATTTT. It yields the protein CASSVGAGTGYENTIYF.